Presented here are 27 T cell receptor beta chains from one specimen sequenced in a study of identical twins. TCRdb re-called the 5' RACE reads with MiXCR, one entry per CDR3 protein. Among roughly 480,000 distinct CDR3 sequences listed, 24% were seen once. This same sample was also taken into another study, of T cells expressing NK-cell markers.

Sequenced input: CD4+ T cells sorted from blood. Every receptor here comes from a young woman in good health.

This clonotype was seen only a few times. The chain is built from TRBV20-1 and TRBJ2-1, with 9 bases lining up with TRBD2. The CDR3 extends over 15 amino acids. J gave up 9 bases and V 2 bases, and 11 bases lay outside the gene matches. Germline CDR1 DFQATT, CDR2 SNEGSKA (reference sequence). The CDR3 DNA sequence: TGCAGTGCTAGACCGGGTATGGCGGGGGGGGGTGAGCAGTTCTTC. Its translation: CSARPGMAGGGEQFF.

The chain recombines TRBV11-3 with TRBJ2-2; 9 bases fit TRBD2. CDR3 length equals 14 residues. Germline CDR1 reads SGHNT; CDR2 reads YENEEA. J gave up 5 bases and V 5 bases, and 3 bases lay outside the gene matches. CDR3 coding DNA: TGTGCCAGCAGCGTAGCGGGAGAAACCGGGGAGCTGTTTTTT. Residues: CASSVAGETGELFF.

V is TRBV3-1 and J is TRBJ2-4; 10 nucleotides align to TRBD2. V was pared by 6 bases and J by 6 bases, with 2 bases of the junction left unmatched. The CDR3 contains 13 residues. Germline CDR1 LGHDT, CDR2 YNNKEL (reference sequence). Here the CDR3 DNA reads TGTGCCAGCAGGGCTAGCGGGGGAAACATTCAGTACTTC. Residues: CASRASGGNIQYF.

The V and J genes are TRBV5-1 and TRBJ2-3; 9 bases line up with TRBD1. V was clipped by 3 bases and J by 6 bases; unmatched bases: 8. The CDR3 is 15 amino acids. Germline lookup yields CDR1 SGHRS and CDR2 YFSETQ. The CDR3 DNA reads TGCGCCAGCAGCTCCCGCACAGGGGGCGAGGATACGCAGTATTTT. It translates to CASSSRTGGEDTQYF.

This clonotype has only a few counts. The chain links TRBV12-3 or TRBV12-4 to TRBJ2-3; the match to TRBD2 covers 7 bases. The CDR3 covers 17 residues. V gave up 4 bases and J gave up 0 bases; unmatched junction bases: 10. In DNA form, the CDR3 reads TGTGCCAGCAGTTATAGCGGGTACCTCAGAAGCACAGATACGCAGTATTTT. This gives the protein CASSYSGYLRSTDTQYF.

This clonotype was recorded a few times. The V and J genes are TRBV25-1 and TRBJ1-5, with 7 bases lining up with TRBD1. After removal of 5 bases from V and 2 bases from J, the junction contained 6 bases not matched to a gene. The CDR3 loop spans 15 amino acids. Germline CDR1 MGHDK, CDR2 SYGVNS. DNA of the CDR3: TGTGCCAGCAGTCAGGGCACAGGGGGCAATCAGCCCCAGCATTTT. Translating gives CASSQGTGGNQPQHF.

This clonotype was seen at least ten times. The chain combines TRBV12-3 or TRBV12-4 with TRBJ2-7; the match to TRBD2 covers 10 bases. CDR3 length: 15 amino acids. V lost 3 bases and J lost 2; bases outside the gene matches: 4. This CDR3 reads CASSFRTSGAYEQYF. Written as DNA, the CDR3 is TGTGCCAGCAGTTTCAGGACTAGCGGAGCCTACGAGCAGTACTTC.

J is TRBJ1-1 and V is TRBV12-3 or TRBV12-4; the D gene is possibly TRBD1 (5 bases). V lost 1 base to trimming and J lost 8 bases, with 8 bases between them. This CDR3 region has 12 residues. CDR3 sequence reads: CASSLEGPEAFF. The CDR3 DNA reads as TGTGCCAGCAGTTTAGAGGGACCAGAAGCTTTCTTT.

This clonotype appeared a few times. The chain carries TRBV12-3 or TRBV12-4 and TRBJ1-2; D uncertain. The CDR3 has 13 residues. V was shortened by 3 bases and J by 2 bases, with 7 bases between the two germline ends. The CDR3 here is CASSFLGNYGYTF. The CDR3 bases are TGTGCCAGCAGTTTCTTGGGAAACTATGGCTACACCTTC.

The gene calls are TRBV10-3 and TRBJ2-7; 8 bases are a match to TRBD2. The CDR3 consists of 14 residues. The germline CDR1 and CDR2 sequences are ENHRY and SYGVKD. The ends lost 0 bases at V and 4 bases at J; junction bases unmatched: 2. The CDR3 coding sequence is TGTGCCATCAGTGAGTCGGGACTAGAGTACGAGCAGTACTTC. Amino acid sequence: CAISESGLEYEQYF.

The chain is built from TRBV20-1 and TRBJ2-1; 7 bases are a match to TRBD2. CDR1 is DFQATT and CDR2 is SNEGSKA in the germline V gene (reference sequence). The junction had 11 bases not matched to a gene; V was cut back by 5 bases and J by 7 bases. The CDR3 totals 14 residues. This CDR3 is CSAFRHLGGNEQFF. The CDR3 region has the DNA TGCAGTGCTTTCCGACATCTGGGGGGGAATGAGCAGTTCTTC.

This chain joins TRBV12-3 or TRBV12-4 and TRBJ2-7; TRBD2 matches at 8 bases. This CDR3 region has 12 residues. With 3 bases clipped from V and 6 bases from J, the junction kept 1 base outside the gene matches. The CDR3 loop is CASSFAGGEQYF. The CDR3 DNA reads TGTGCCAGCAGTTTCGCGGGAGGCGAGCAGTACTTC.

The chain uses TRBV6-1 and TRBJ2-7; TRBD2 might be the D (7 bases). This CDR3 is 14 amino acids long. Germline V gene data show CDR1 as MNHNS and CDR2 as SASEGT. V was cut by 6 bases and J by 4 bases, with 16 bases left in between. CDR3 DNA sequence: TGTGCCAGCAGCCCTTCGGGGGGCCTATACGAGCAGTACTTC. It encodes CASSPSGGLYEQYF.

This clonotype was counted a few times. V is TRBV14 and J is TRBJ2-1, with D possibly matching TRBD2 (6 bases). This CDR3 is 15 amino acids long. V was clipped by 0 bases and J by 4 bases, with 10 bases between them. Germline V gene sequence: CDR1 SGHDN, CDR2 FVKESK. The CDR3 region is CASSQEPAGYNEQFF. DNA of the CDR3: TGTGCCAGCAGCCAAGAGCCAGCGGGTTACAATGAGCAGTTCTTC.

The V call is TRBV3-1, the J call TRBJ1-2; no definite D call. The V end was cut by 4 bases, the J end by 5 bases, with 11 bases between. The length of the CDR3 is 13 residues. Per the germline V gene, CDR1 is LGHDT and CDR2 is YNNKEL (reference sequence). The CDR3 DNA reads TGTGCCAGCAGCCCGGGAAGAGATTATGGCTACACCTTC. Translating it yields CASSPGRDYGYTF.

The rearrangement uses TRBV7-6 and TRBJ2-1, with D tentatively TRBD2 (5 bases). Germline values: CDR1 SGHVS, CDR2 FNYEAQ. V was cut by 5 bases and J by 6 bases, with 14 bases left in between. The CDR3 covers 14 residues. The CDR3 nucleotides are TGTGCCAGCAGCCGAGAGGGTTTACCCAATGAGCAGTTCTTC. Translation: CASSREGLPNEQFF. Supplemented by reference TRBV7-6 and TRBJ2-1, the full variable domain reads GAGVSQSPRYKVTKRGQDVALRCDPISGHVSLYWYRQALGQGPEFLTYFNYEAQQDKSGLPNDRFSAERPEGSISTLTIQRTEQRDSAMYRCASSREGLPNEQFFGPGTRLTVL.

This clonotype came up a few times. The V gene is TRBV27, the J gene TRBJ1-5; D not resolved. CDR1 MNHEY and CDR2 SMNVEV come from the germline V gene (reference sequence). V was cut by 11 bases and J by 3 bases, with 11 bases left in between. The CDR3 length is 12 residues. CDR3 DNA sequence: TGTGCCTCCGGAGGAATCAATCAGCCCCAGCATTTT. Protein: CASGGINQPQHF.

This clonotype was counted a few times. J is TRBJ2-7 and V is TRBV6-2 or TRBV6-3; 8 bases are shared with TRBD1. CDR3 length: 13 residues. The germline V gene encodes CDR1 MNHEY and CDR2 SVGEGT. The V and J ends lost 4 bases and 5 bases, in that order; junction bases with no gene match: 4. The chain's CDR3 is CASSSRGPDEQYF. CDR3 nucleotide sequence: TGTGCCAGCAGTTCCAGGGGGCCCGACGAGCAGTACTTC.

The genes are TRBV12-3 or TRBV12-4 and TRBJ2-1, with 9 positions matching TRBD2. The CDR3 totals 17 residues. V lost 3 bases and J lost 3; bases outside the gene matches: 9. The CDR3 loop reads CASSFGASGVIYNEQFF. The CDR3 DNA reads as TGTGCCAGCAGTTTCGGGGCTAGCGGGGTCATCTACAATGAGCAGTTCTTC.

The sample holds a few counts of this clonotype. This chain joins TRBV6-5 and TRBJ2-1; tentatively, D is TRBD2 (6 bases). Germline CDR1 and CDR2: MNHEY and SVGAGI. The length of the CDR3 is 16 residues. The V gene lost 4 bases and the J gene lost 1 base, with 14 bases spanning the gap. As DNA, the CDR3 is TGTGCCAGCAGTTCCAGCTTAGCGGCTTCCTACAATGAGCAGTTCTTC. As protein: CASSSSLAASYNEQFF.

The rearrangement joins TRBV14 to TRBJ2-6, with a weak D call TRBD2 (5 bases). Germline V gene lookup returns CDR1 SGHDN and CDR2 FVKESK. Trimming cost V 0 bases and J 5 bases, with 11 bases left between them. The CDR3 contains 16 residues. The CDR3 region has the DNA TGTGCCAGCAGCCAAGATCCGGGGTTAAGGGCCAACGTCCTGACTTTC. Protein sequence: CASSQDPGLRANVLTF. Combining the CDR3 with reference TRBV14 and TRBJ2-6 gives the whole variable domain EAGVTQFPSHSVIEKGQTVTLRCDPISGHDNLYWYRRVMGKEIKFLLHFVKESKQDESGMPNNRFLAERTGGTYSTLKVQPAELEDSGVYFCASSQDPGLRANVLTFGAGSRLTVL.

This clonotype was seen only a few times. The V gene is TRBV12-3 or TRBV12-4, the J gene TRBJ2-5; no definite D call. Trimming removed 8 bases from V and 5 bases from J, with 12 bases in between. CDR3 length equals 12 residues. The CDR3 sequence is CASGTRLETQYF. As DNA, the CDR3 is TGTGCCAGCGGAACGAGGTTGGAGACCCAGTACTTC.

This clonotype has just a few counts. CDR3 nucleotide sequence: TGCAGTGCTATAAAGTGGGGGGCCAATGAGCAGTTCTTC. As protein: CSAIKWGANEQFF. The genes are TRBV20-1 and TRBJ2-1; D may match TRBD1 or TRBD2 (6 bases each). Germline V gene lookup returns CDR1 DFQATT and CDR2 SNEGSKA (reference sequence). The CDR3 totals 13 residues. Between the trimmed V and J ends, which lost 4 bases and 6 bases, there was a span of 13 bases.

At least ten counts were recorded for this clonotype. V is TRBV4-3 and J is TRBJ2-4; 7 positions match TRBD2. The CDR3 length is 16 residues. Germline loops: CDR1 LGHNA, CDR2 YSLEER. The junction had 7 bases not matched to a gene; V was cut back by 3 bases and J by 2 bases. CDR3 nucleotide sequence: TGCGCCAGCAGCCAGGGGTTCGGGGGGACCAAAAACATTCAGTACTTC. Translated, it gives CASSQGFGGTKNIQYF.

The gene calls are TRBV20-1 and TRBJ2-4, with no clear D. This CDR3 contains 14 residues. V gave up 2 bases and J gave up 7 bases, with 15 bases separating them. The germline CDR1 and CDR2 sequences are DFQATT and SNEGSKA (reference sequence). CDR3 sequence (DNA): TGCAGTGCTAGAAAGGACGCGATGGGGAACATTCAGTACTTC. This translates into CSARKDAMGNIQYF.

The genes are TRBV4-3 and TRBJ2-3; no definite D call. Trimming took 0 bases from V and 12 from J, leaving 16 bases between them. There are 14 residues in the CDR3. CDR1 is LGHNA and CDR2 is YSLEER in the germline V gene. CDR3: CASSQESTEPSQYF. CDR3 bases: TGCGCCAGCAGCCAAGAATCTACAGAGCCTTCTCAGTATTTT.

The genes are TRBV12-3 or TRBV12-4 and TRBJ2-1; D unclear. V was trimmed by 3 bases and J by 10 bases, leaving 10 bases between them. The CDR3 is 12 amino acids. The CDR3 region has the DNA TGTGCCAGCAGTTTTATCCCGCAGGAGCAGTTCTTC. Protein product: CASSFIPQEQFF.